This T cell receptor (beta chain) was recorded in a study of T cells in localized non-small cell lung cancer. The study's findings and limits: Blood T cell density predicted longer survival; adjacent-lung clonality, shorter.

This CDR3 is 13 amino acids long. With 0 bases removed from V and 4 bases from J, the gap between germline ends came to 9 bases. In germline, CDR1 is SQVTM, CDR2 ANQGSEA. This clone was seen only once. The antigen is unknown. The assay was immunoSEQ multiplex PCR, and TCRdb's table has in-frame clones only and misses some. The repertoire has under 55,000 clones, over 70% of them found once; the top ten carry around 4%. The clonotype comes from a woman between 40 and 69 years old with stage II lung adenocarcinoma. The V and J genes are TRBV29-1 and TRBJ1-2, with D perhaps matching TRBD1 (6 bases). The sample consisted of PBMCs, taken before any cancer treatment. CDR3 nucleotide sequence: TGCAGCGTTGAAGAACAGACAGGCTATGGCTACACCTTC. Encoded protein: CSVEEQTGYGYTF.